This TCR beta chain was obtained from a study of neoadjuvant anti-PD-1 for oral cavity cancer. CDR1 LNHDA and CDR2 SQIVND come from the germline V gene (reference sequence). The CDR3 runs 17 residues. V lost 2 bases, J lost 7 bases, and 14 bases stayed unmatched. Patients had HPV-negative, locally advanced oral cavity squamous cell carcinoma. TCRdb keeps only in-frame clones here, not all; method: immunoSEQ multiplex PCR. This table has approximately 6,900 clones, about four fifths appearing once. The sequence was collected from a person aged 35 to 85 with oral cavity squamous cell carcinoma. Sequencing used PBMCs, obtained before nivolumab (anti-PD-1) treatment. This chain joins TRBV19 and TRBJ2-5, with TRBD2 matching 9 bases. In nucleotides, the CDR3 is TGTGCCAGTAGTATATCCTTCCAGCGGGGGGACTCCTGGACCCAGTACTTC. Translated: CASSISFQRGDSWTQYF.